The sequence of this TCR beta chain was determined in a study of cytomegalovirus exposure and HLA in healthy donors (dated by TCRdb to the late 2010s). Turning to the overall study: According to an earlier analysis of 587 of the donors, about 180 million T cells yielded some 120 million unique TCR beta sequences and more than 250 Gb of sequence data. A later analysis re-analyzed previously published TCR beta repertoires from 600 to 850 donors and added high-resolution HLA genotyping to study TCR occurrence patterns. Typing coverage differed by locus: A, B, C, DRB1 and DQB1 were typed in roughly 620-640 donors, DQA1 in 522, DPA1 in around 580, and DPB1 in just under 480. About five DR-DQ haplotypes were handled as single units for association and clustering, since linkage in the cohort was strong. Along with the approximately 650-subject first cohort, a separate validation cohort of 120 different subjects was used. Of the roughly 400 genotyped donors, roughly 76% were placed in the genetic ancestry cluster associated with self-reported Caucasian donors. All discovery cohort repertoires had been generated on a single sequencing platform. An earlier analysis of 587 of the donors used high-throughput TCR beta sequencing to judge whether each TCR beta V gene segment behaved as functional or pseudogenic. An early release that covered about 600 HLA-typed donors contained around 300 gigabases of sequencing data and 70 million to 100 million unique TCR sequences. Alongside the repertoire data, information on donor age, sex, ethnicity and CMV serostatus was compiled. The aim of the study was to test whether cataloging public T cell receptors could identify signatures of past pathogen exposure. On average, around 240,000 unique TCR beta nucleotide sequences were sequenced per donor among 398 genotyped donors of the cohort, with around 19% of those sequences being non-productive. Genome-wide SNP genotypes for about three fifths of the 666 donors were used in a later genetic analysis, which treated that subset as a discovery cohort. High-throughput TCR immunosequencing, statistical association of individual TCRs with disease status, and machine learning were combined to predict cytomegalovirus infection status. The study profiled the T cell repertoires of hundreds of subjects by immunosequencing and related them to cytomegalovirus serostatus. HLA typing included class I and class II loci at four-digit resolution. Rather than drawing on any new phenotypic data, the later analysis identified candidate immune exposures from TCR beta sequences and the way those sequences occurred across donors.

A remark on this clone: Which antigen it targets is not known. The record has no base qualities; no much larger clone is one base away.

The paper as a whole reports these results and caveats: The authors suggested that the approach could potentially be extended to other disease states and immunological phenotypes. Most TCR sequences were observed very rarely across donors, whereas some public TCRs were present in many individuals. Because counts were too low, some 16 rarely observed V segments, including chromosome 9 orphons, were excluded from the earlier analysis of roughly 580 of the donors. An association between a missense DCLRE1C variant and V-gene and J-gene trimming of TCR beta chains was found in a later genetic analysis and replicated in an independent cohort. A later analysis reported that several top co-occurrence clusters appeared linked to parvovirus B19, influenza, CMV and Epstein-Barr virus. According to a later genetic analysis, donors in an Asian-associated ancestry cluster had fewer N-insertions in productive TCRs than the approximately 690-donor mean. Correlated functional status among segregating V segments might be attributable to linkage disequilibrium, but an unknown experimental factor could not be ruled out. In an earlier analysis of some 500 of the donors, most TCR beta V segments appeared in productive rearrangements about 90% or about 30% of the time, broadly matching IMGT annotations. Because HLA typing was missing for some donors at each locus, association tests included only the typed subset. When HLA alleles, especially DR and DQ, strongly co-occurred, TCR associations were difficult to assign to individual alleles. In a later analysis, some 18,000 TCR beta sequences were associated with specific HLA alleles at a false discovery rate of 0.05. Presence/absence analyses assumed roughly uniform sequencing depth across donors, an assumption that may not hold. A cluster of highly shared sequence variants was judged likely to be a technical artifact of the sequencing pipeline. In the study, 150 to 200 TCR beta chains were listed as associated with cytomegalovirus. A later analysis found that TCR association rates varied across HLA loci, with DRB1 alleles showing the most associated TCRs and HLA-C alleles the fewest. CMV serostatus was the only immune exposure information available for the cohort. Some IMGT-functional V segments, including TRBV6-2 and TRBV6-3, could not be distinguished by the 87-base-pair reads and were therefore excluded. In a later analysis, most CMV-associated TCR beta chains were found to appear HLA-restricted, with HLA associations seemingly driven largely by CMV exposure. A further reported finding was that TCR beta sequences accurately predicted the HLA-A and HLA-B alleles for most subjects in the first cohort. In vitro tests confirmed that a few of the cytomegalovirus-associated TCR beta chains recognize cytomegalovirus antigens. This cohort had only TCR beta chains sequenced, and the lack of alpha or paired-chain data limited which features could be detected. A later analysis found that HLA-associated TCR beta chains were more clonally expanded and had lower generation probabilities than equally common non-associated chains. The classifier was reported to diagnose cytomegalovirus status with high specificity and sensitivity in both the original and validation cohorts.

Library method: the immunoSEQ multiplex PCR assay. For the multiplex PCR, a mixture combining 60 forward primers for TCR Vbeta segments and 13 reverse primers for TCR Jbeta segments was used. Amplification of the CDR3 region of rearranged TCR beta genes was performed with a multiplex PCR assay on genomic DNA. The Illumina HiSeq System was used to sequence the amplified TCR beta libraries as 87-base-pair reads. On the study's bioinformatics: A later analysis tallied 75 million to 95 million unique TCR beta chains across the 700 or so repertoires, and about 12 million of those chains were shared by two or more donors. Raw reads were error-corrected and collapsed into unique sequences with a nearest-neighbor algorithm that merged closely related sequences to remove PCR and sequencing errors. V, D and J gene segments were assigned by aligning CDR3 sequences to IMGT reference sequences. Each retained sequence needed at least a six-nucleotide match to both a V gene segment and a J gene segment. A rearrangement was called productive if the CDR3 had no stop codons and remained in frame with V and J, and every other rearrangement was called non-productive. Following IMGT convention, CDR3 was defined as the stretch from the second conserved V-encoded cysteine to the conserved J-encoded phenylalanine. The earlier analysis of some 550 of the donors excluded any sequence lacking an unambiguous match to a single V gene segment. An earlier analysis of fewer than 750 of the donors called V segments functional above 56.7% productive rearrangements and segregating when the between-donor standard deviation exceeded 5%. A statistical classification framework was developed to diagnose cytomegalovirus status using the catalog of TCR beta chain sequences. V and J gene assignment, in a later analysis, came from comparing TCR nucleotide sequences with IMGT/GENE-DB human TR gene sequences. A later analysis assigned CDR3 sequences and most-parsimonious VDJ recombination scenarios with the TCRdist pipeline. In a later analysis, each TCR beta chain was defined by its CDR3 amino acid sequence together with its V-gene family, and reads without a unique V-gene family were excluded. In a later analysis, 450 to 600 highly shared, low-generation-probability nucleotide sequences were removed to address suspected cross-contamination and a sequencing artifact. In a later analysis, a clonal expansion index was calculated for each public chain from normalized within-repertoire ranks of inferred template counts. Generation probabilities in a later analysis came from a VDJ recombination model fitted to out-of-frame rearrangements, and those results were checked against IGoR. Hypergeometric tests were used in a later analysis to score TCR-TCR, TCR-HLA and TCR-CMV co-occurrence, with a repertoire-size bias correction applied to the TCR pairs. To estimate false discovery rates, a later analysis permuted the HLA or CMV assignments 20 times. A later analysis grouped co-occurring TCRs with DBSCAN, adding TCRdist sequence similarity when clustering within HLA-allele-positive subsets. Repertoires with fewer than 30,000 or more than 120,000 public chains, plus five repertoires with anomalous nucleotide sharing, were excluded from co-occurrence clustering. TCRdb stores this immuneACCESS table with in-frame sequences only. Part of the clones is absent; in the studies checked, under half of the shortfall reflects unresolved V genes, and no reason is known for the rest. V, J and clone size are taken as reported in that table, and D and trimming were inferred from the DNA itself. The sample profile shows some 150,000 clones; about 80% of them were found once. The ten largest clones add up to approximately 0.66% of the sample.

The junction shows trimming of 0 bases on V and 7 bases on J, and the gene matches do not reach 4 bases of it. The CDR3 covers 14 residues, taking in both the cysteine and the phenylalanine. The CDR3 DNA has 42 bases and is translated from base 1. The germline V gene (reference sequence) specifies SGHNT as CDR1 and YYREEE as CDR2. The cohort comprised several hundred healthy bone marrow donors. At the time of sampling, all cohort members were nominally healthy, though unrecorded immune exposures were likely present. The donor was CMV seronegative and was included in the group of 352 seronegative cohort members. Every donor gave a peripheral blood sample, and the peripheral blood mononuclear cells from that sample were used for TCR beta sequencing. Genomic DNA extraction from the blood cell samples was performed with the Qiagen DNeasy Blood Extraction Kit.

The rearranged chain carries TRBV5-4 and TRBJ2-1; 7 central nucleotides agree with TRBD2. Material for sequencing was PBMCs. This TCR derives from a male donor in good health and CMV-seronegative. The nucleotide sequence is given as TGTGCCAGCAGCTTGGAACTAGCGAAGAATGAGCAGTTCTTC. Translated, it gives CASSLELAKNEQFF.